Below, one TCR beta chain is given with its context. Its target is unknown. V dropped 8 bases and J dropped 4 bases, with 9 bases sitting between them. This CDR3 has 12 amino acids. CDR1 is SNHLY, CDR2 FYNNEI, per germline. The ViraFEST assay expanded antigen-specific CD4+ T cells with viral peptide pools before sequencing. Cells that had been cultured for 10 days were the source of isolated CD4+ T cells. SARS-CoV-2 infection was confirmed by PCR in the person between March and December 2020. Each well held approximately 2.2 million PBMC cultured with approximately 9.6 ug/ml peptides and around 11 IU/ml IL-2. Researchers swapped half the medium for IL-2 medium on both days 3 and 7. Measured with immunoSEQ multiplex PCR; TCRdb has only the in-frame clones, and not every one. This table holds about 33,000 clones, 70% to 80% found once. The record originates from a study of vaccination effects on CD4 cells after COVID-19. Study in general: Participants completed two doses of the BNT162b2 or mRNA-1273 vaccine. Regarding the study as a whole: Few convalescent patients were studied, and early post-infection samples were lacking.

The genes are TRBV2 and TRBJ1-5; no clear D gene. This sequence was found in a human donor who had a prior SARS-CoV-2 infection. The starting material was CD4+ T cells from PBMCs cultured with HCoV-NL63 spike peptides, obtained before COVID-19 vaccination. The chain's CDR3 is CASGTDNQPQHF. In DNA, the CDR3 is TGTGCCAGCGGTACGGATAATCAGCCCCAGCATTTT.